Below, 27 T cell receptor beta chains from the same sample are listed, as sequenced in a study of T cell changes during pregnancy in multiple sclerosis (dated 2019 in TCRdb). Library preparation used the immunoSEQ multiplex PCR assay. The clones in this table, taken by TCRdb from immuneACCESS, are in-frame only. Not every clone is retained; where verified, under half of the shortfall comes from an unresolved V gene, and the cause of the rest is unknown. The sample includes about 40,000 clones, with 91% observed a single time. The ten largest clones capture roughly 0.5% of the sample. The source material was CD4+ T cells from peripheral blood mononuclear cells, sampled in the second trimester of pregnancy. These receptors were taken from a female donor in good health, enrolled as a control in a pregnancy study.

This chain uses TRBV19 with TRBJ2-3, with no clear D. The V end lost 9 bases, the J end lost 4 bases, and 8 bases lay between the germline ends. The CDR3 sequence is 11 residues long. Germline loops: CDR1 LNHDA, CDR2 SQIVND (reference sequence). The chain's CDR3 is CASSTADTQYF. In nucleotides, the CDR3 is TGTGCCAGCTCAACTGCAGATACGCAGTATTTT. Full variable domain (missing parts from reference TRBV19 and TRBJ2-3): DGGITQSPKYLFRKEGQNVTLSCEQNLNHDAMYWYRQDPGQGLRLIYYSQIVNDFQKGDIAEGYSVSREKKESFPLTVTSAQKNPTAFYLCASSTADTQYFGPGTRLTVL.

The rearrangement joins TRBV4-3 to TRBJ2-3, with D uncertain. Trimming removed 0 bases from V and 7 bases from J, with 11 bases in between. Germline CDR1 reads LGHNA; CDR2 reads YSLEER. CDR3 length equals 14 residues. This CDR3 is CASSQDVSVYTQYF. Written as DNA, the CDR3 is TGCGCCAGCAGCCAAGATGTTTCCGTCTATACGCAGTATTTT.

This chain uses TRBV7-2 with TRBJ2-1, with D tentatively TRBD2 (5 bases). CDR3 length equals 17 residues. Germline values: CDR1 SGHTA, CDR2 FQGNSA. V was clipped by 5 bases and J by 5 bases, with 22 bases between them. The CDR3 reads CASSQRSGSWGNNEQFF. In nucleotides, the CDR3 is TGTGCCAGCAGCCAAAGGTCGGGGAGTTGGGGAAACAATGAGCAGTTCTTC. Full variable domain (outside the CDR3, taken from reference TRBV7-2 and TRBJ2-1): GAGVSQSPSNKVTEKGKDVELRCDPISGHTALYWYRQSLGQGLEFLIYFQGNSAPDKSGLPSDRFSAERTGGSVSTLTIQRTQQEDSAVYLCASSQRSGSWGNNEQFFGPGTRLTVL.

The genes are TRBV4-2 and TRBJ2-1; the match to TRBD2 covers 13 bases. V shed 1 base and J 6 bases; nucleotides not matched to a gene: 6. The CDR3 totals 17 residues. Germline CDR1 reads LGHNA; CDR2 reads YNFKEQ. CDR3 in DNA: TGTGCCAGCAGCCAAGGCCCGGGACTAGCGGGACTCAATGAGCAGTTCTTC. It encodes CASSQGPGLAGLNEQFF.

The rearrangement uses TRBV30 and TRBJ2-6; D is unclear. Germline CDR1 and CDR2: GTSNPN and SVGIG (reference sequence). Trimming took 3 bases from V and 0 from J, leaving 9 bases between them. CDR3 length: 15 residues. The CDR3 loop is CAWSPGFSGANVLTF. CDR3 nucleotides: TGTGCCTGGAGCCCCGGGTTCTCTGGGGCCAACGTCCTGACTTTC. The variable domain in full, with the rest retrieved from reference TRBV30 and TRBJ2-6, is SQTIHQWPATLVQPVGSPLSLECTVEGTSNPNLYWYRQAAGRGLQLLFYSVGIGQISSEVPQNLSASRPQDRQFILSSKKLLLSDSGFYLCAWSPGFSGANVLTFGAGSRLTVL.

The V call is TRBV6-7, the J call TRBJ1-4; D gene ambiguous. Being an ORF, TRBV6-7 has a function that is uncertain. The CDR3 totals 10 residues. V was pared by 8 bases and J by 8 bases, with 6 bases between. CDR3 sequence: CASPPEKLFF. The DNA of the CDR3 is TGTGCCAGCCCTCCGGAAAAACTGTTTTTT.

This clone was picked up a small number of times. The genes are TRBV5-1 and TRBJ1-1; no clear D gene. Germline CDR1 and CDR2: SGHRS and YFSETQ. Trimming took 5 bases from V and 0 from J, leaving 8 bases between them. This CDR3 spans 13 amino acids. The CDR3 sequence is CASSFQVNTEAFF. CDR3 bases: TGCGCCAGCAGTTTCCAGGTGAACACTGAAGCTTTCTTT.

The chain is built from TRBV11-1 and TRBJ2-1; 8 nucleotides align to TRBD2. This CDR3 has 14 amino acids. With V trimmed by 8 bases and J by 5 bases, 8 bases remained unmatched. Germline lookup yields CDR1 SGHAT and CDR2 FQDESV (reference sequence). The CDR3 DNA follows: TGTGCCAGCTCAGCTAGCGGGCTCAACAATGAGCAGTTCTTC. It codes for CASSASGLNNEQFF.

The J gene is TRBJ1-2, the V gene TRBV28; D remains ambiguous. The germline V gene has CDR1 MDHEN and CDR2 SYDVKM. This CDR3 contains 12 residues. V shed 5 bases and J shed 1 base, with 5 bases lying between them. The CDR3 loop reads CASSLLNYGYTF. The CDR3 bases are TGTGCCAGCAGTCTTCTTAACTATGGCTACACCTTC.

J is TRBJ2-7 and V is TRBV7-8; a weak D match, TRBD1 (6 bases). CDR1 and CDR2 (germline): SGHVS, FQNEAQ. The CDR3 totals 14 residues. Between the trimmed V and J ends, which lost 1 base and 4 bases, there was a span of 11 bases. CDR3 sequence (DNA): TGTGCCAGCAGCTTAGGGACAGAACAATACGAGCAGTACTTC. Translating it yields CASSLGTEQYEQYF.

The rearrangement uses TRBV7-9 and TRBJ2-2; the match to TRBD2 covers 11 bases. The CDR3 covers 18 residues. The trim removed 7 bases at V and 2 bases at J, leaving 12 bases unmatched. From germline, CDR1 is SEHNR and CDR2 FQNEAQ (reference sequence). Here the CDR3 reads CASNLGRLAGRNTGELFF. The CDR3 region has the DNA TGTGCCAGCAACCTTGGCAGACTAGCGGGAAGAAACACCGGGGAGCTGTTTTTT.

The chain has TRBV14 and TRBJ2-2; 8 nucleotides agree with TRBD2. This CDR3 is built from 16 residues. Losses at the gene ends were 4 bases for V and 0 bases for J; bases not matched to a gene: 4. The germline V gene has CDR1 SGHDN and CDR2 FVKESK. CDR3 nucleotide sequence: TGTGCCAGCAGCCGTACTAGCGGACCGAACACCGGGGAGCTGTTTTTT. Its protein product is CASSRTSGPNTGELFF.

J is TRBJ1-1 and V is TRBV2; D remains unclear. Germline lookup yields CDR1 SNHLY and CDR2 FYNNEI. This CDR3 region has 12 residues. With 6 bases removed from V and 6 bases from J, the gap between germline ends came to 11 bases. The CDR3 reads CASRGEAPEAFF. The CDR3 DNA reads as TGTGCCAGCAGGGGAGAGGCCCCTGAAGCTTTCTTT.

This chain connects TRBV5-1 to TRBJ2-5; D unclear. There are 14 residues in the CDR3. CDR1 and CDR2 from the germline V gene are SGHRS and YFSETQ. V shed 0 bases and J shed 3 bases, with 9 bases lying between them. CDR3 in DNA: TGCGCCAGCAGCTTGGCCGCGGCCAAAGAGACCCAGTACTTC. This encodes CASSLAAAKETQYF.

The V call is TRBV2, the J call TRBJ1-5, with D perhaps TRBD1 (5 bases). V shed 8 bases and J shed 6 bases, with 23 bases lying between them. CDR1 is SNHLY, CDR2 FYNNEI, per germline. This CDR3 has 16 amino acids. The CDR3 DNA reads TGTGCCAGCGGAGGGAACTTCGGGACCCGGGGTCAGCCCCAGCATTTT. Amino acid sequence: CASGGNFGTRGQPQHF.

The chain recombines TRBV5-1 with TRBJ2-3; 7 nucleotides align to TRBD1. Germline CDR1 reads SGHRS; CDR2 reads YFSETQ. The CDR3 runs to 15 residues. Germline trimming cut 2 bases from V and 1 base from J; bases unmatched to any gene: 4. CDR3 bases: TGCGCCAGCAGCTTCTGGCAGGGGGGCACAGATACGCAGTATTTT. Its protein is CASSFWQGGTDTQYF.

The rearrangement uses TRBV28 and TRBJ2-2; 8 nucleotides line up with TRBD2. Per germline, CDR1 MDHEN and CDR2 SYDVKM. The V segment lost 3 bases and the J segment 6 bases; nucleotides outside the gene matches: 6. This CDR3 comprises 15 residues. The CDR3, as DNA: TGTGCCAGCAGTTTGGGGACTAGATCATCCGGGGAGCTGTTTTTT. Protein product: CASSLGTRSSGELFF.

V and J are TRBV19 and TRBJ2-2; 8 nucleotides align to TRBD1. V lost 6 bases and J lost 2; bases outside the gene matches: 2. This CDR3 region has 14 residues. Germline CDR1 is LNHDA and CDR2 is SQIVND (reference sequence). Here the CDR3 reads CASRDRGNTGELFF. CDR3 nucleotide sequence: TGTGCCAGTAGAGACAGGGGAAACACCGGGGAGCTGTTTTTT.

The chain combines TRBV5-6 with TRBJ2-7, with TRBD1 matching over 8 bases. The CDR3 contains 15 residues. Unmatched junction bases numbered 9, after V lost 4 bases and J lost 3 bases. CDR1 and CDR2 (germline): SGHDT, YYEEEE. The CDR3 reads CASSPGQGISYEQYF. The CDR3 DNA sequence: TGTGCCAGCAGCCCCGGACAGGGTATTAGCTACGAGCAGTACTTC.

The chain uses TRBV9 and TRBJ2-4, with 7 bases identical to TRBD2. J was trimmed by 3 bases and V by 3 bases; bases with no gene match: 0. The V gene's germline CDR1 is SGDLS and CDR2 YYNGEE. This CDR3 is 13 amino acids long. The CDR3 is CASSGGGKNIQYF. The CDR3, as DNA: TGTGCCAGCAGCGGGGGGGGCAAAAACATTCAGTACTTC.

J is TRBJ1-3 and V is TRBV29-1, with 10 bases fitting TRBD1. The V segment lost 4 bases and the J segment 0 bases; nucleotides outside the gene matches: 3. The V gene's germline CDR1 is SQVTM and CDR2 ANQGSEA. CDR3 length: 15 amino acids. The CDR3 spells CSVARTGGSGNTIYF. CDR3 coding DNA: TGCAGCGTTGCGAGGACAGGGGGCTCTGGAAACACCATATATTTT. The full variable domain, its missing parts supplied by reference TRBV29-1 and TRBJ1-3, is SAVISQKPSRDICQRGTSLTIQCQVDSQVTMMFWYRQQPGQSLTLIATANQGSEATYESGFVIDKFPISRPNLTFSTLTVSNMSPEDSSIYLCSVARTGGSGNTIYFGEGSWLTVV.

V is TRBV18 and J is TRBJ2-1; D gene unclear. Germline values: CDR1 KGHSH, CDR2 LQKENI. This CDR3 is built from 15 residues. Trimming removed 0 bases at V and 6 bases at J, with 12 bases between. CDR3 residues: CASSPPSQPGNEQFF. The DNA for the CDR3 is TGTGCCAGCTCACCACCAAGCCAGCCGGGCAATGAGCAGTTCTTC.

This chain joins TRBV2 and TRBJ2-7; 9 bases map to TRBD1. Germline CDR1 is SNHLY and CDR2 is FYNNEI. The CDR3 is 20 amino acids. Germline trimming cut 7 bases from V and 2 bases from J; bases unmatched to any gene: 24. This CDR3 is CASTLRFSDLGTGTTYEQYF. The CDR3 DNA reads as TGTGCCAGCACCCTTCGCTTCTCCGATTTAGGGACAGGGACCACCTACGAGCAGTACTTC.

The rearrangement uses TRBV5-1 and TRBJ2-1; 7 bases align to TRBD2. From germline, CDR1 is SGHRS and CDR2 YFSETQ. CDR3 length equals 17 residues. V trimming: 4 bases; J trimming: 2 bases; junction bases outside the gene matches: 12. CDR3 in amino acids: CASSPASGVTTYNEQFF. In DNA form, the CDR3 reads TGCGCCAGCAGCCCGGCGAGCGGGGTAACCACCTACAATGAGCAGTTCTTC.

This sequence joins TRBV7-2 and TRBJ2-1, with D possibly TRBD2 on 6 matching bases. This CDR3 has 18 amino acids. Germline V gene data show CDR1 as SGHTA and CDR2 as FQGNSA. Between the trimmed V and J ends, which lost 5 bases and 0 bases, there was a span of 20 bases. CDR3 DNA sequence: TGTGCCAGCAGCCCGGGCGGGTTCCGGGGGAGCTCCTACAATGAGCAGTTCTTC. Protein product: CASSPGGFRGSSYNEQFF.

The rearrangement joins TRBV2 to TRBJ2-2; 8 bases match TRBD1. The CDR3 is made up of 14 amino acids. CDR1 is SNHLY, CDR2 FYNNEI, per germline. With 8 bases clipped from V and 7 bases from J, the junction kept 9 bases outside the gene matches. The CDR3 reads CASSFHGQGGELFF. CDR3 nucleotides: TGTGCCAGCTCGTTCCATGGACAGGGCGGGGAGCTGTTTTTT.

The V and J genes are TRBV1 and TRBJ2-5; the table's TRBD2 call for D was not verified on the DNA. TRBV1 is a pseudogene locus. The CDR3 sequence is 12 residues long. The CDR3 DNA reads TGCACCAGCAGCCAAGCGGGAGAGACCCAGTACTTC. Encoded protein: CTSSQAGETQYF.